One sample yielded the 32 T cell receptor beta chains listed below, sequenced in a study of tumor-infiltrating lymphocytes in primary liver carcinoma. The approximately 17-32 mg bulk tissue piece was not sorted before simultaneous RNA and DNA extraction. Priming with a constant-region primer yielded TCR beta cDNA from around 540 ng total RNA. Employing slightly modified ARM-PCR, three nested multiplex PCR rounds were run, and these gave rise to the TCR beta libraries. The first two PCR rounds used TRBV1-TRBV30 forward primers with a C-beta reverse primer, nine to eleven cycles each. TCRdb used MiXCR to reprocess the multiplex PCR reads, holding one entry per CDR3 protein. The top ten hold around 25% of the sample, which has approximately 92,000 distinct CDR3 sequences, around 68% seen once. Sequenced material: tumor-adjacent normal liver tissue. The source is a man in his forties or fifties with primary liver carcinoma and hepatitis B virus infection.

As to this clonotype: A read error may account for a junction end that differs from germline. The chain links TRBV11-2 to TRBJ2-1; possible D gene TRBD2, 5 bases. The CDR3 has 13 residues. Germline V gene sequence: CDR1 SGHAT, CDR2 FQNNGV. The CDR3 nucleotides read TGCGCCAGCAGCTTAGAGGTGGGAGCCGAGCAGCTCTTC. This gives the protein CASSLEVGAEQLF.

In the case of this clonotype: Mismatch with germline at one junction end may stem from a read error. The gene calls are TRBV11-2 and TRBJ2-5; D perhaps matches TRBD2 (6 bases). The CDR3 extends over 16 amino acids. Germline CDR1 and CDR2: SGHAT and FQNNGV. CDR3 protein: CASRSRDSSHQETRHF. CDR3 in DNA: TGTGCCAGCAGATCCCGGGACTCGTCCCACCAAGAGACCCGGCATTTC.

Note on this clonotype: At one end, the junction sequence differs from germline, possibly due to a read error. V and J are TRBV11-2 and TRBJ2-5; 7 nucleotides match TRBD2. Germline CDR1 reads SGHAT; CDR2 reads FQNNGV. The CDR3 runs 16 residues. The CDR3 DNA reads TGTGCCAGCAGCTTAGATCTGGGAGGGAGACAAGAGACCCAGTATTTC. The encoded protein is CASSLDLGGRQETQYF.

This clonotype has just a few counts. V and J are TRBV30 and TRBJ2-4, with D perhaps matching TRBD1 or TRBD2 (6 bases each). V was pared by 2 bases and J by 5 bases, with 28 bases between. Germline lookup yields CDR1 GTSNPN and CDR2 SVGIG (reference sequence). This CDR3 contains 19 residues. The CDR3 reads CAWSLKVGDGGGPQNIQYF. The CDR3 DNA reads TGTGCCTGGAGTCTCAAGGTGGGGGACGGAGGGGGTCCTCAAAACATTCAGTACTTC. The entire variable domain, with the rest obtained from reference TRBV30 and TRBJ2-4, is as follows: SQTIHQWPATLVQPVGSPLSLECTVEGTSNPNLYWYRQAAGRGLQLLFYSVGIGQISSEVPQNLSASRPQDRQFILSSKKLLLSDSGFYLCAWSLKVGDGGGPQNIQYFGAGTRLSVL.

The rearrangement joins TRBV6-1 to TRBJ2-7; a possible D gene is TRBD2 (5 bases). This CDR3 is built from 16 residues. V was shortened by 7 bases and J by 7 bases, with 26 bases between the two germline ends. The germline CDR1 and CDR2 sequences are MNHNS and SASEGT. The CDR3 DNA reads TGTGCCAGCACTTCTCTCGAAGCGGTAGCGAGATATGAGCAGTACTTC. Amino acid sequence: CASTSLEAVARYEQYF.

Comments on this clonotype: The junction shows a germline mismatch at one end, possibly a read error. The CDR3, as DNA: TGTACCAGCAGCCAGGCAGGGGACGACCAGTACTTC. It yields the protein CTSSQAGDDQYF. The chain uses TRBV4-2 and TRBJ2-5; D may be TRBD1 (6 bases). In germline, CDR1 is LGHNA, CDR2 YNFKEQ. The CDR3 has 12 residues.

This clonotype showed up just a few times. The rearrangement links TRBV5-1 to TRBJ2-5; 9 nucleotides match TRBD2. V lost 4 bases, J lost 5 bases, and 6 bases stayed unmatched. The CDR3 has 14 amino acids. CDR1 is SGHRS and CDR2 is YFSETQ in the germline V gene. The DNA for the CDR3 is TGCGCCAGCAGCACCCTAGCGGGAACGGAGACCCAGTACTTC. Translating it yields CASSTLAGTETQYF.

The rearrangement joins TRBV6-1 to TRBJ2-3, with D maybe TRBD1 (7 bases). Trimming cost V 9 bases and J 1 base, with 20 bases left between them. Germline values: CDR1 MNHNS, CDR2 SASEGT. The CDR3 extends over 16 amino acids. The chain's CDR3 is CASSPQGGRGTDTQYF. CDR3 DNA sequence: TGTGCCAGTAGTCCCCAGGGGGGAAGGGGCACAGATACGCAGTATTTT.

The rearrangement links TRBV15 to TRBJ2-5; the match to TRBD1 covers 8 bases. Germline CDR1 reads LNHNV; CDR2 reads YYDKDF (reference sequence). Trimming at V came to 5 bases and at J to 0 bases, leaving 5 bases not matched to a gene. The CDR3 spans 15 residues. CDR3 region: CATSLDRGHQETQYF. The CDR3 nucleotides are TGTGCCACCAGCCTTGACAGGGGCCACCAAGAGACCCAGTACTTC.

The sample holds one count of this clonotype. An end of the junction does not agree with germline; a read error may underlie this. The chain carries TRBV5-5 and TRBJ2-2; TRBD1 or TRBD2 may be the D gene (5 bases each). CDR1 and CDR2 from the germline V gene are SGHKS and YYEKEE (reference sequence). The CDR3 length is 16 residues. The CDR3 reads CASRRGPSANTGGLFF. For the CDR3, the DNA is TGTGCTAGCAGACGGGGACCCAGCGCGAACACTGGGGGGCTGTTTTTT.

Concerning this clonotype itself: Since the CDR3 does not end with the conserved phenylalanine or tryptophan, this likely comes from a read error. The CDR3 sequence: CASSLFQGTGYTS. CDR3 DNA sequence: TGTGCCAGCAGCTTGTTTCAGGGCACCGGCTACACCTCC. This chain connects TRBV5-5 to TRBJ1-2, with a possible D match to TRBD1 (5 bases). V lost 1 base, J lost 8 bases, and 12 bases lay in between. The CDR3 sequence is 13 residues long. The germline CDR1 and CDR2 sequences are SGHKS and YYEKEE (reference sequence).

Points on this clonotype: The CDR3 end shows no conserved phenylalanine or tryptophan, and so a read error is likely. V is TRBV11-2 and J is TRBJ2-1, with D possibly TRBD2 on 6 matching bases. CDR1 is SGHAT and CDR2 is FQNNGV in the germline V gene. Trimming stripped 6 bases from V and 13 bases from J, with 19 bases between. This CDR3 comprises 13 residues. Written as DNA, the CDR3 is TGTGCCAGCAGTCCCGGAACTAGCCTAGAACAGTTCATC. It yields the protein CASSPGTSLEQFI.

The chain combines TRBV11-2 with TRBJ1-3; the D gene is possibly TRBD1 (6 bases). V was clipped by 5 bases and J by 3 bases, with 17 bases between them. Germline lookup yields CDR1 SGHAT and CDR2 FQNNGV. CDR3 length: 16 residues. The CDR3 DNA sequence: TGTGCCAGCAGCGGGCGGACAGAGGGAAATGGAAACACCATATATTTT. Encoded protein: CASSGRTEGNGNTIYF.

This clonotype was counted at least ten times. The genes are TRBV28 and TRBJ2-3; D possibly corresponds to TRBD2 (6 bases). V lost 6 bases to trimming and J lost 6 bases, with 16 bases between them. Germline CDR1 and CDR2: MDHEN and SYDVKM. The CDR3 length is 14 residues. CDR3 nucleotides: TGTGCCAGCAGGGGACTGGGGGTAATGGATACGCAGTATTTT. Protein: CASRGLGVMDTQYF.

Notes on this clonotype: Mismatch with germline at one junction end may stem from a read error. The chain uses TRBV11-2 and TRBJ2-3; 7 bases line up with TRBD2. The V gene's germline CDR1 is SGHAT and CDR2 FQNNGV. This CDR3 has 15 amino acids. CDR3 sequence reads: CASRQLSGATDMQYF. The CDR3 DNA reads TGTGCCAGCAGGCAGCTCAGCGGGGCCACAGATATGCAGTATTTT.

As to this clonotype: This may be a read error: a much more frequent sequence differs by one nucleotide. The chain is built from TRBV5-5 and TRBJ2-2; maybe TRBD1 (5 bases). V was cut by 4 bases and J by 1 base, with 14 bases left in between. Per germline, CDR1 SGHKS and CDR2 YYEKEE (reference sequence). The CDR3 runs to 16 residues. CDR3 nucleotides: TGTGCCAGCAGCACGCAGTCGACAGAGAACACCGGGGAGCTGTTTTTT. Translated: CASSTQSTENTGELFF.

With regard to this clonotype: Given a much more abundant clone one base away, this may be a read error. V is TRBV7-9 and J is TRBJ2-5; 10 bases are a match to TRBD2. Per germline, CDR1 SEHNR and CDR2 FQNEAQ (reference sequence). V was pared by 4 bases and J by 4 bases, with 9 bases of the junction left unmatched. The CDR3 totals 16 residues. The CDR3 DNA sequence: TGTGCCAGCAGCTACGCTAGCGGGAGAGCTGGAGAGACCCAGTACTTC. Protein product: CASSYASGRAGETQYF.

A word on this clonotype: One end of the junction fails to match germline, which may point to a read error. The chain is built from TRBV11-2 and TRBJ2-5; 9 bases fit TRBD2. Germline CDR1 and CDR2: SGHAT and FQNNGV. The CDR3 runs to 17 residues. The CDR3 DNA sequence: TGTGACAGCAGCTTAGGCCTAGCGGGAAGTTTAGGAGGGACCCAGTACTTC. It specifies CDSSLGLAGSLGGTQYF.

This chain joins TRBV30 and TRBJ1-4; D ambiguous. This CDR3 comprises 11 residues. From germline, CDR1 is GTSNPN and CDR2 SVGIG (reference sequence). Trimming stripped 5 bases from V and 5 bases from J, with 6 bases between. CDR3 sequence (DNA): TGTGCCTGGCATCTCAATGAAAAACTGTTTTTT. This gives the protein CAWHLNEKLFF.

This clonotype was counted at least ten times. The V and J genes are TRBV10-3 and TRBJ1-1; 7 positions agree with TRBD1. In germline, CDR1 is ENHRY, CDR2 SYGVKD. CDR3 length: 14 residues. V lost 10 bases to trimming and J lost 1 base; unmatched junction nucleotides: 9. The CDR3 spells CATQTGVGNTEAFF. The DNA for the CDR3 is TGTGCCACCCAAACAGGGGTGGGGAACACTGAAGCTTTCTTT.

This chain uses TRBV24-1 with TRBJ1-2; D gene uncertain. V dropped 4 bases and J dropped 9 bases, with 17 bases sitting between them. There are 14 residues in the CDR3. Germline CDR1 and CDR2: KGHDR and SFDVKD. The CDR3 DNA reads TGTGCCACCAGTGACACTGCCGGGGAGGCTCGCTACACCTTC. It is translated as CATSDTAGEARYTF.

Points on this clonotype: This CDR3 is missing its conserved last phenylalanine or tryptophan, likely due to a read error. The J gene is TRBJ2-1, the V gene TRBV11-2; maybe TRBD1 (5 bases). V was trimmed by 5 bases and J by 12 bases, leaving 17 bases between them. The CDR3 is made up of 13 amino acids. CDR1 and CDR2 (germline): SGHAT, FQNNGV. CDR3 residues: CASSPQQDQGQFP. The CDR3 DNA reads TGTGCCAGCAGCCCCCAGCAGGATCAGGGGCAGTTCCCC.

Points on this clonotype: A read error may produce the germline difference seen at one junction end. Here the CDR3 DNA reads TGTGCCATCAGTGGGGGGTGGACAATCGATCAGCCCCAACATTTT. Translation: CAISGGWTIDQPQHF. The genes are TRBV6-1 and TRBJ1-5; D might be TRBD1 (5 bases). The CDR3 consists of 15 residues. The germline CDR1 and CDR2 sequences are MNHNS and SASEGT.

Comments on this clonotype: One end of the junction does not line up with germline, which may come from a read error. The chain uses TRBV11-2 and TRBJ2-3; 11 nucleotides match TRBD1. CDR1 and CDR2 (germline): SGHAT, FQNNGV. The CDR3 loop spans 17 amino acids. CDR3 in DNA: TGTGCCTGCAAGGTTCTACGGAGGACAGGGGGCACGGATACGCAGTATTTC. Its translation is CACKVLRRTGGTDTQYF.

About this clonotype itself: Relative to the germline gene, one junction end is altered; a read error may explain this. The chain links TRBV2 to TRBJ2-4, with 7 bases matching TRBD2. The CDR3 covers 13 residues. The germline V gene encodes CDR1 SNHLY and CDR2 FYNNEI. CDR3 in amino acids: CASSVGGDGIHYF. CDR3 nucleotides: TGTGCCAGCAGTGTGGGGGGGGATGGCATTCACTACTTC. Together with reference TRBV2 and TRBJ2-4, the CDR3 gives the full variable domain: EPEVTQTPSHQVTQMGQEVILRCVPISNHLYFYWYRQILGQKVEFLVSFYNNEISEKSEIFDDQFSVERPDGSNFTLKIRSTKLEDSAMYFCASSVGGDGIHYFGAGTRLSVL.

The chain joins TRBV4-2 to TRBJ2-1, with TRBD2 matching over 8 bases. There are 16 residues in the CDR3. V gave up 1 base and J gave up 8 bases; unmatched junction bases: 10. Germline V gene data show CDR1 as LGHNA and CDR2 as YNFKEQ. The CDR3 reads CASSQANSGIHDEQFF. As DNA, the CDR3 is TGTGCCAGCAGCCAAGCAAATAGCGGGATTCACGATGAGCAGTTCTTC.

Worth noting for this clonotype: At one end the junction does not follow the germline gene, possibly because of a read error. V gene TRBV6-5 combines with J gene TRBJ2-6, with D possibly TRBD2 on 7 matching bases. CDR3 length equals 19 residues. CDR1 MNHEY and CDR2 SVGAGI come from the germline V gene. DNA of the CDR3: TGTGCCATCAGAGCCCTTAGGGGGAGGGCCTTCTCTGGGGTCAACGTCCTGACTTTC. It specifies CAIRALRGRAFSGVNVLTF.

This clonotype was seen many times. The V and J genes are TRBV11-1 and TRBJ2-1, with 14 bases lining up with TRBD2. The V gene's germline CDR1 is SGHAT and CDR2 FQDESV (reference sequence). The J segment lost 6 bases and the V segment lost 5 bases, leaving 3 bases of the junction unmatched. CDR3 length: 15 residues. This chain's CDR3 is CASSRLAGGRNEQFF. The DNA of the CDR3 is TGTGCCAGCAGCAGACTAGCGGGAGGGCGCAATGAGCAGTTCTTC.

At least ten counts were recorded for this clonotype. A read error is possible here, since a much larger clone lies one base away. CDR3 residues: CASSLGTGWYEQHF. In DNA form, the CDR3 reads TGTGCCAGCAGCTTAGGGACAGGGTGGTACGAGCAGCACTTC. This sequence joins TRBV11-2 and TRBJ2-7, with 8 positions matching TRBD1. Germline V gene lookup returns CDR1 SGHAT and CDR2 FQNNGV. CDR3 length: 14 amino acids.

This clonotype was picked up a small number of times. The chain combines TRBV11-2 with TRBJ2-1; D is uncertain. CDR3 size: 16 residues. V was pared by 9 bases and J by 9 bases, with 27 bases between. Looked up from germline, CDR1 is SGHAT and CDR2 is FQNNGV. CDR3 in DNA: TGTGCCAGTAGCATGGATATCGGATTAGCCATGGGTGAGCAGTTCTTC. The encoded protein is CASSMDIGLAMGEQFF.

Concerning this clonotype itself: Because the CDR3 is missing its conserved closing phenylalanine or tryptophan, this is likely a read error. This rearrangement joins TRBV29-1 to TRBJ2-3; D assignment may be TRBD1 or TRBD2 (7 bases each). The CDR3 loop spans 15 amino acids. Germline V lookup: CDR1 SQVTM, CDR2 ANQGSEA. The CDR3 coding sequence is TGCAGTGTGATATGGGGGAGGGGGCGCACAGATACGCAGTATTCT. This encodes CSVIWGRGRTDTQYS.

The chain uses TRBV5-8 and TRBJ2-1; maybe TRBD2 (5 bases). This CDR3 comprises 16 residues. The germline V gene encodes CDR1 SGHTS and CDR2 YDEGEE. V lost 4 bases, J lost 2 bases, and 16 bases lay in between. This CDR3 reads CASSLGLFGAYNEQFF. The CDR3 DNA reads TGTGCCAGCAGCCTCGGACTCTTTGGGGCCTACAATGAGCAGTTCTTC.